Here is one T cell receptor beta chain with its context. The antigen is unknown. All patients relapsed after autologous stem cell transplantation, and brentuximab vedotin exposure varied. V was pared by 8 bases and J by 4 bases, with 14 bases between. Germline CDR1 and CDR2: SNHLY and FYNNEI. There are 13 residues in the CDR3. The repertoire was sequenced with immunoSEQ multiplex PCR; TCRdb's copy has only in-frame clones and lacks some. The table has 13,000 or so clones, just under 80% seen once; the top ten hold 25%. The data were taken from a study of PD-1 blockade in classical Hodgkin lymphoma. Findings and caveats of the study: In newly diagnosed patients, baseline TCR diversity was reportedly below that of healthy donors. Patients who began taking nivolumab under 1 year after ASCT were left out.

Here the sequenced sample was peripheral blood mononuclear cells (PBMCs), taken at baseline. This clonotype originated in a human donor with classical Hodgkin lymphoma. V gene TRBV2 combines with J gene TRBJ1-2; unclear D gene. CDR3 nucleotides: TGTGCCAGCGTACATCTCACTTCCTATGGCTACACCTTC. Its protein product is CASVHLTSYGYTF.